This T cell receptor (beta chain) was retrieved from a study of blood T cell repertoires in COVID-19. Study in general: From the United States, Italy and Spain came samples of acute and convalescent COVID-19. T cells, B-cell-depleted T cells, or PBMCs supplied cDNA or gDNA.

TCRdb keeps only in-frame clones here, not all; method: immunoSEQ multiplex PCR. Here the sample spans about 250,000 clones, roughly four fifths being singletons. The germline CDR1 and CDR2 sequences are GTSNPN and SVGIG (reference sequence). CDR3 size: 11 residues. Trimming removed 4 bases from V and 8 bases from J, with 11 bases in between. In its sample, this clone was seen a few times. The receptor was isolated from a middle-aged man with active or convalescent COVID-19. The chain joins TRBV30 to TRBJ1-2; maybe TRBD1 (5 bases). The sequencing input was peripheral blood. The CDR3 coding sequence is TGTGCCTGGAATCAGGGCGAGGGCTACACCTTC. Its translation is CAWNQGEGYTF.